This paragraph covers one T cell receptor beta chain sequence. What it binds is unknown. These data belong to a study of shared clonotypes between healthy human individuals. Notes on the study in general: Sequencing of the sorted subsets was shown by rarefaction to be incomplete despite large depth. It was the non-shared clonotypes that had lower generation probabilities than clonotypes shared by all four donors.

The CDR3 is made up of 12 amino acids. Germline loops: CDR1 SNHLY, CDR2 FYNNEI. Trimming took 4 bases from V and 5 from J, leaving 8 bases between them. Donors comprised only Caucasian adults living in Nashville, Tennessee. Naive CD45RA+ and memory CD45RA-negative subsets were split from CD4+ cells. Using immunoSEQ multiplex PCR, the repertoire was profiled, and TCRdb retains in-frame clones only, with some absent. The sample consists of about 670,000 clones, about three quarters of them appearing once. The clonotype was recovered from a woman in her twenties or thirties in good health. The V and J genes are TRBV2 and TRBJ1-2, with D unresolved. Sequenced input: memory CD4+ T cells sorted from blood. Subset here: CD45RA-negative fraction. The DNA of the CDR3 is TGTGCCAGCAGTGCAGAGGTTTATGGCTACACCTTC. Its translation is CASSAEVYGYTF.